This T cell receptor beta chain came from a study of shared clonotypes between healthy human individuals. Here immunoSEQ multiplex PCR was the method, and the copy in TCRdb shows in-frame clones only, minus some. The sample contains around 500,000 clones, around 73% of which appear only once. V lost 3 bases and J lost 3, with 8 bases in between. Germline V gives CDR1 LNHDA, CDR2 SQIVND (reference sequence). This CDR3 is built from 13 residues. The V and J genes are TRBV19 and TRBJ1-1; TRBD1 might be the D (5 bases). Sample: PBMCs. This TCR was recovered from a middle-aged woman in good health. Some clones in this sample may be carry-over from other donors' samples. The CDR3 sequence is CASSIRGDTEAFF. DNA for the CDR3: TGTGCCAGTAGTATCCGGGGGGACACTGAAGCTTTCTTT.